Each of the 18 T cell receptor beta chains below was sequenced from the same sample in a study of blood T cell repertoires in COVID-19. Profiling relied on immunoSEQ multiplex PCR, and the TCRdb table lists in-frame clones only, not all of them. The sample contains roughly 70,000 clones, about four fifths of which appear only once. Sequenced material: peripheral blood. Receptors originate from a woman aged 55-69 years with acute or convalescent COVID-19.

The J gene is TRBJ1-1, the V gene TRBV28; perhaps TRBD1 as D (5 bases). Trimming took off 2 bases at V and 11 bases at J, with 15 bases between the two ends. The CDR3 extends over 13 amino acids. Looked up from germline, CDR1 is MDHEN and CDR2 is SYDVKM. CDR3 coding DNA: TGTGCCAGCAGTTTAGCGGGGAGGGGTTGGGCTTTCTTT. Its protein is CASSLAGRGWAFF. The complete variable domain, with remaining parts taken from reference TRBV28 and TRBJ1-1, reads DVKVTQSSRYLVKRTGEKVFLECVQDMDHENMFWYRQDPGLGLRLIYFSYDVKMKEKGDIPEGYSVSREKKERFSLILESASTNQTSMYLCASSLAGRGWAFFGQGTRLTVV.

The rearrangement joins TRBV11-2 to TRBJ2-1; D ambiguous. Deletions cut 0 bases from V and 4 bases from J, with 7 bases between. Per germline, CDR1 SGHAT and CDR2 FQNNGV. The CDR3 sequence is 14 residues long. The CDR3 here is CASSLDSRYNEQFF. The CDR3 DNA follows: TGTGCCAGCAGCTTAGATTCTAGGTACAATGAGCAGTTCTTC.

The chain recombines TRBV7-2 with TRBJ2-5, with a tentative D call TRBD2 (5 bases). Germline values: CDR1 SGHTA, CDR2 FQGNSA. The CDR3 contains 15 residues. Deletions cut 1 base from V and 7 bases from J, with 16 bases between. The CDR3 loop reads CASSLGSGSPGTQYF. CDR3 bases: TGTGCCAGCAGCTTAGGCTCGGGGTCGCCAGGGACCCAGTACTTC.

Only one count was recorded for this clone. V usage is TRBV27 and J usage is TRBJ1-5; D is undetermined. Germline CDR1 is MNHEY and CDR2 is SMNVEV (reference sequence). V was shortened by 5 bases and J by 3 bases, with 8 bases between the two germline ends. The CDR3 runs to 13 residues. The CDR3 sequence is CASSLTYNQPQHF. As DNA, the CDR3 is TGTGCCAGCAGTCTCACCTACAATCAGCCCCAGCATTTT.

The DNA for the CDR3 is TGTGCCAGCACCTCGTGGTCCGTAAAGACTGACGAAGCAGGAAACACCATATATTTT. It translates to CASTSWSVKTDEAGNTIYF. The chain has TRBV3-1 (or the pseudogene TRBV3-2) and TRBJ1-3; D gene ambiguous. CDR3 length equals 19 residues. Trimming pared 7 bases from V and 4 bases from J, leaving 29 bases between. Germline CDR1 reads LGHDT; CDR2 reads YNNKEL (reference sequence).

The CDR3 region has the DNA TGTGCCAGCAGCTTAGTTGGCAGGGGGGCTGGCTACACCTTC. It is translated as CASSLVGRGAGYTF. V is TRBV7-2 and J is TRBJ1-2; TRBD1 matches 7 bases. V was clipped by 1 base and J by 7 bases; unmatched bases: 6. This CDR3 spans 14 amino acids. Germline lookup yields CDR1 SGHTA and CDR2 FQGNSA.

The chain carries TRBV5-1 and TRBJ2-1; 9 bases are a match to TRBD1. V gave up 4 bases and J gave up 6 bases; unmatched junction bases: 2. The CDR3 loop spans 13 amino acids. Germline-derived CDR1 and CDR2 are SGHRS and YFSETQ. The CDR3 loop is CASSTQGANEQFF. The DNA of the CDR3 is TGCGCCAGCAGCACACAGGGGGCCAATGAGCAGTTCTTC. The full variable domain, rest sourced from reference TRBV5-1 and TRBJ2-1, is KAGVTQTPRYLIKTRGQQVTLSCSPISGHRSVSWYQQTPGQGLQFLFEYFSETQRNKGNFPGRFSGRQFSNSRSEMNVSTLELGDSALYLCASSTQGANEQFFGPGTRLTVL.

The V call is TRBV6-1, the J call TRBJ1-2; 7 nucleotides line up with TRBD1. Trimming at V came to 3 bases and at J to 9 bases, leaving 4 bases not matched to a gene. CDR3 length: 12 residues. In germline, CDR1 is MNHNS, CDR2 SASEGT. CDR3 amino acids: CASSDGTASYTF. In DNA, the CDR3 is TGTGCCAGCAGTGATGGGACAGCAAGCTACACCTTC.

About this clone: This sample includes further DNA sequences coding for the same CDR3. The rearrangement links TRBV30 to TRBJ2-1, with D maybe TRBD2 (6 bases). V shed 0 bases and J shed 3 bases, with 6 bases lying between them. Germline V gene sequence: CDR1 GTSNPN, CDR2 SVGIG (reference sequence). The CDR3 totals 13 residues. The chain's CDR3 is CAWSVGSYNEQFF. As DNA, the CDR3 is TGTGCCTGGAGTGTCGGGAGCTACAATGAGCAGTTCTTC.

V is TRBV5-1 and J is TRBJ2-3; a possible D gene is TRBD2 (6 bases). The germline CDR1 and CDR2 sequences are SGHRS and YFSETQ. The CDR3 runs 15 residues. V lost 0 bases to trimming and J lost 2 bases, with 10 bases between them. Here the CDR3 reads CASSLGGDHTDTQYF. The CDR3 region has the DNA TGCGCCAGCAGCTTGGGCGGGGACCACACAGATACGCAGTATTTT.

The DNA of the CDR3 is TGCGCCAGCAGCCAAGATCGTTCGTTAGCGGGAGGGCGGGAGACCCAGTACTTC. Its protein is CASSQDRSLAGGRETQYF. The chain has TRBV4-1 and TRBJ2-5, with 11 bases that match TRBD2. This CDR3 region has 18 residues. Germline V CDR1 and CDR2: MGHRA, YSYEKL. The J segment lost 5 bases and the V segment lost 0 bases, leaving 11 bases of the junction unmatched.

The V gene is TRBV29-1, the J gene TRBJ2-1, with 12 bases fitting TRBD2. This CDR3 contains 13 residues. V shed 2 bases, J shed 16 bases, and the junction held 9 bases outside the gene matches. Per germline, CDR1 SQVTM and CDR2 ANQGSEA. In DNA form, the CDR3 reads TGCAGCGTTGAAACTAGCGGGGGGTCCGGAAGATTCTTC. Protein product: CSVETSGGSGRFF.

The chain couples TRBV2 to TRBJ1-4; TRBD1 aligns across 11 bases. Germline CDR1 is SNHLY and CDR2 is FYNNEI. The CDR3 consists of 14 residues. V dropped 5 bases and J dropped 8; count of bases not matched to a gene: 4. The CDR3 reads CASSPDRGHEKLFF. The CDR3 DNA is TGTGCCAGCAGTCCGGACAGGGGGCACGAAAAACTGTTTTTT.

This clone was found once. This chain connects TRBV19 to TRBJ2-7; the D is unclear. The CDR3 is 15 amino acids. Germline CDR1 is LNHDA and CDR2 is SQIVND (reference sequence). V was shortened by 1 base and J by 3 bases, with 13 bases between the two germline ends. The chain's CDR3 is CASSIGERAIYEQYF. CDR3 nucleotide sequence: TGTGCCAGTAGTATAGGCGAGAGAGCTATCTACGAGCAGTACTTC.

The CDR3 nucleotides are TGTGCCAGCAGTCAGCGGGAGCAAGAGACCCAGTACTTC. Translated, it gives CASSQREQETQYF. The chain joins TRBV12-3 or TRBV12-4 to TRBJ2-5; 8 bases are shared with TRBD2. Trimming at V came to 5 bases and at J to 2 bases, leaving 1 base not matched to a gene. The CDR3 is 13 amino acids.

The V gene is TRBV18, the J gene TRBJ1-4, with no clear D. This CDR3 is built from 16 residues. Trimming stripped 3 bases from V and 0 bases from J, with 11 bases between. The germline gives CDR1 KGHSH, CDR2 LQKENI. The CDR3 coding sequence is TGTGCCAGCTCACCTACAGCCTCCACAACTAATGAAAAACTGTTTTTT. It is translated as CASSPTASTTNEKLFF. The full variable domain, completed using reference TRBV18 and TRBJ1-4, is NAGVMQNPRHLVRRRGQEARLRCSPMKGHSHVYWYRQLPEEGLKFMVYLQKENIIDESGMPKERFSAEFPKEGPSILRIQQVVRGDSAAYFCASSPTASTTNEKLFFGSGTQLSVL.

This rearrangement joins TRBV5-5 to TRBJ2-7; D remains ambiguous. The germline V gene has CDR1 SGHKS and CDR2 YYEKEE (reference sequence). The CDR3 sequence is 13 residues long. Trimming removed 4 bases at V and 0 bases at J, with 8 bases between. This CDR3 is CASSQQSSYEQYF. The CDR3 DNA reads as TGTGCCAGCAGCCAACAAAGCTCCTACGAGCAGTACTTC.

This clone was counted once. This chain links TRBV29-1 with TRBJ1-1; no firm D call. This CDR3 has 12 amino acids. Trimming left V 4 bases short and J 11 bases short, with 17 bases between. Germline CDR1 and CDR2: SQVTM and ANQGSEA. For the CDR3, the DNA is TGCAGCGTTGGGGAGTCCTGGTGGAGGGCTTTCTTT. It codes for CSVGESWWRAFF. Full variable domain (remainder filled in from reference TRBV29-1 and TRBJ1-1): SAVISQKPSRDICQRGTSLTIQCQVDSQVTMMFWYRQQPGQSLTLIATANQGSEATYESGFVIDKFPISRPNLTFSTLTVSNMSPEDSSIYLCSVGESWWRAFFGQGTRLTVV.